These T cell receptor beta chains were read from a single sample in a study of T-cell memory formation after mild COVID-19. TCRdb passed the 5' RACE reads through MiXCR, listing each CDR3 protein once. Seen here are over 60,000 distinct CDR3 sequences, around 15% observed once, and the top ten hold about 33%. The source material was PBMCs or a T cell subset sorted from them (not recorded which). The source of these receptors is an adult woman who had mild COVID-19 (a few samples of this study predate the infection). Cell type and time point are not known. Each CDR3 is given with its conserved first and last residue. The order of the fields is V gene, clone size, D gene, J gene, CDR3 protein, CDR3 DNA. The D gene is left open where the match is weak. Only part of the rows carry a size: once, few, many, or a class if the clone is expanded.

TRBV5-6	few	-	TRBJ2-5	CASSLVAGKQETQYF	TGTGCCAGCAGCTTGGTAGCAGGGAAACAAGAGACCCAGTACTTC
TRBV4-3	-	-	TRBJ2-1	CVSSQDRGLEQFF	TGCGTCAGCAGCCAAGATCGGGGCCTGGAGCAGTTCTTC
TRBV7-9	few	-	TRBJ2-2	CALGPGELFF	TGTGCCCTGGGACCCGGGGAGCTGTTTTTT
TRBV4-1	few	-	TRBJ1-1	CASSQDWTGNTEAFF	TGCGCCAGCAGCCAAGATTGGACGGGCAACACTGAAGCTTTCTTT
TRBV11-2	-	TRBD2	TRBJ2-1	CASSSLAGGPNEQFF	TGTGCCAGCAGCTCACTAGCGGGAGGGCCGAATGAGCAGTTCTTC
TRBV27	-	TRBD1	TRBJ2-5	CASSSPHVPGQVEETQYF	TGTGCCAGCAGTTCCCCGCATGTTCCGGGACAGGTGGAAGAGACCCAGTACTTC
TRBV20-1	-	-	TRBJ1-5	CSAVRVDSNQPQHF	TGCAGTGCGGTCAGGGTGGATAGCAATCAGCCCCAGCATTTT
TRBV4-3	-	-	TRBJ1-4	CASSQEKGPNEKLFF	TGCGCCAGCAGCCAAGAGAAGGGCCCCAATGAAAAACTGTTTTTT
TRBV6-5	few	-	TRBJ2-7	CASHPGSTYEQYF	TGTGCCAGCCATCCCGGCAGTACCTACGAGCAGTACTTC
TRBV9	-	-	TRBJ2-3	CASSVGSGDTQYF	TGTGCCAGCAGCGTAGGGTCAGGAGATACGCAGTATTTT